Listed here are 2 T cell receptor beta chains from one sample, sequenced in a study of T cells after yellow fever vaccination. TCRdb independently ran MiXCR on the 5' RACE reads; one entry per CDR3 protein. The sample includes more than 110,000 distinct CDR3 sequences, more than 6.5% of them seen just once. The sample was CD4+ T cells sorted from PBMCs, taken 10 days after the yellow fever booster vaccination. The receptor set was obtained from a man under 40 who received the YFV17D yellow fever vaccine.

This clonotype was seen repeatedly, ten times or more. The chain is built from TRBV29-1 and TRBJ2-3, with a possible D match to TRBD2 (5 bases). Germline CDR1 reads SQVTM; CDR2 reads ANQGSEA. This CDR3 contains 13 residues. CDR3 sequence: CSSFGLSTDTQYF. CDR3 bases: TGCAGTAGTTTTGGACTGAGCACAGATACGCAGTATTTT.

The chain carries TRBV7-2 and TRBJ2-1, with TRBD1 matching 9 bases. The CDR3 extends over 15 amino acids. After removal of 8 bases from V and 5 bases from J, the junction contained 10 bases not matched to a gene. The germline V gene encodes CDR1 SGHTA and CDR2 FQGNSA. CDR3 sequence (DNA): TGTGCCAGCCGATTACAGGGGGCTACGCACAATGAGCAGTTCTTC. The encoded protein is CASRLQGATHNEQFF.